This T cell receptor (beta chain) came from a study of shared clonotypes between healthy human individuals. Produced via immunoSEQ multiplex PCR; TCRdb's table is partial and in-frame only. The profile shows more than 2,000,000 clones, just over 90% of them singletons. Sample: naive CD4+ T cells from PBMCs. This sample's subset: CD45RA+ positively selected. This TCR was sampled from a man younger than 35 in good health. Some clones in this sample may be carry-over from other donors' samples.

In DNA, the CDR3 is TGTGCCAGCAGTTCCGCGGGACAGCTAACTGGAAACACCATATATTTT. Protein sequence: CASSSAGQLTGNTIYF. The chain combines TRBV28 with TRBJ1-3, with 7 bases aligning to TRBD1. Trimming cost V 4 bases and J 2 bases; bases outside gene matches: 8. CDR3 length: 16 amino acids. The germline CDR1 and CDR2 sequences are MDHEN and SYDVKM.